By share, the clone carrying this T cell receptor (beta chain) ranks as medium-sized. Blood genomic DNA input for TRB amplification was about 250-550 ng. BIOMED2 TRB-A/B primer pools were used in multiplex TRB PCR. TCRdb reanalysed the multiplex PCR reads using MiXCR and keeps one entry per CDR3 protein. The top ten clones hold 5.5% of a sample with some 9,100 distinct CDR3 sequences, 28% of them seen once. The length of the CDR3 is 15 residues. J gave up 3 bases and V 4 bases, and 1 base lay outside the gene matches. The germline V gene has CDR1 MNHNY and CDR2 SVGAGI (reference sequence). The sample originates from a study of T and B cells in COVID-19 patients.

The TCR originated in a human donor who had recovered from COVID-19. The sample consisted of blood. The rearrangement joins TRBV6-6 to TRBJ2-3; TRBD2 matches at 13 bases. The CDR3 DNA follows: TGTGCCAGCAGTTGGACTAGCGGGGGTACAGATACGCAGTATTTT. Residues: CASSWTSGGTDTQYF.